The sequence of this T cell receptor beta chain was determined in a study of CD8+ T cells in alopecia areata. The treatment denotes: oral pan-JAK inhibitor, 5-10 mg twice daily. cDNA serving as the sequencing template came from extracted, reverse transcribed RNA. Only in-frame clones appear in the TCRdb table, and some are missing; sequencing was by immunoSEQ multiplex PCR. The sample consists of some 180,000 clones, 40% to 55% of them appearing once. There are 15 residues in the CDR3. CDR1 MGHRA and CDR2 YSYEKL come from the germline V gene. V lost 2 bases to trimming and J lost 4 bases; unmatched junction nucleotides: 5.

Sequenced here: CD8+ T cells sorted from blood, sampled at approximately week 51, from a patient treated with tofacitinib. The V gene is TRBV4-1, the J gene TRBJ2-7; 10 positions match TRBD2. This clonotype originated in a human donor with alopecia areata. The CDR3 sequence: CASSQPAGGRYEQYF. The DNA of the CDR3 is TGCGCCAGCAGCCAACCAGCGGGGGGGCGGTACGAGCAGTACTTC.